The 18 T cell receptor beta chains in this list originate from one sample, sequenced in a study of shared clonotypes between healthy human individuals. The data were produced by immunoSEQ multiplex PCR, yet TCRdb's version contains in-frame clones alone and is incomplete. The table has approximately 500,000 clones, approximately 81% seen once. The sequencing input was PBMCs. Receptors originate from a woman between 35 and 50 years old in good health. Some clones in this sample may be carry-over from other donors' samples.

The genes are TRBV7-2 and TRBJ2-2; unclear D gene. V lost 5 bases and J lost 0, with 10 bases in between. This CDR3 comprises 15 residues. The V gene's germline CDR1 is SGHTA and CDR2 FQGNSA. CDR3 region: CASSVARANTGELFF. CDR3 in DNA: TGTGCCAGCAGCGTTGCGCGAGCGAACACCGGGGAGCTGTTTTTT.

This sequence joins TRBV7-2 and TRBJ2-1; TRBD1 is a possible D gene (6 bases). CDR3 length: 15 amino acids. Trimming cost V 5 bases and J 9 bases, with 20 bases left between them. Germline assignment: CDR1 SGHTA and CDR2 FQGNSA. In DNA form, the CDR3 reads TGTGCCAGCAGCCCACATCCCCCGACAGGAGCTGAGCAGTTCTTC. This translates into CASSPHPPTGAEQFF.

This clone was counted a single time. The chain combines TRBV7-9 with TRBJ1-2, with 7 bases fitting TRBD1. CDR3 length: 13 residues. J gave up 8 bases and V 1 base, and 4 bases lay outside the gene matches. Germline CDR1 SEHNR, CDR2 FQNEAQ (reference sequence). The CDR3 sequence: CASSLGTGGGYTF. As DNA, the CDR3 is TGTGCCAGCAGCTTAGGGACAGGAGGAGGCTACACCTTC.

DNA of the CDR3: TGTGCCAGCATGATACTAGCGGGAGGTTTCTTC. Protein: CASMILAGGFF. The chain has TRBV2 and TRBJ2-1, with 12 bases lining up with TRBD2. The J segment lost 16 bases and the V segment lost 7 bases, leaving 5 bases of the junction unmatched. Germline V lookup: CDR1 SNHLY, CDR2 FYNNEI. The CDR3 totals 11 residues.

In the case of this clone: With a far larger clone one base away, a read error is the likely cause. Other DNA sequences of this sample code for an identical CDR3. Here the CDR3 DNA reads TGTGCCAGCAGTCCCTCCGGAAACACCATATATTTT. Amino acid sequence: CASSPSGNTIYF. The rearrangement links TRBV7-9 to TRBJ1-3; D is ambiguous. V lost 6 bases and J 4 bases, leaving 7 bases between the germline ends. The CDR3 length is 12 residues. Germline lookup yields CDR1 SEHNR and CDR2 FQNEAQ (reference sequence).

The rearrangement joins TRBV19 to TRBJ2-7; TRBD1 matches 9 bases. This CDR3 contains 14 residues. Trimming at V came to 4 bases and at J to 3 bases, leaving 4 bases not matched to a gene. The germline gives CDR1 LNHDA, CDR2 SQIVND (reference sequence). As DNA, the CDR3 is TGTGCCAGTAGTACGACAGGGGGGTACTACGAGCAGTACTTC. The encoded protein is CASSTTGGYYEQYF.

V usage is TRBV7-9 and J usage is TRBJ1-2, with 10 bases matching TRBD1. The V and J ends lost 1 base and 7 bases, in that order; junction bases with no gene match: 6. The CDR3 totals 15 residues. Germline V CDR1 and CDR2: SEHNR, FQNEAQ (reference sequence). For the CDR3, the DNA is TGTGCCAGCAGCTTAGTTGGGACAGGGGAGAGTGGCTACACCTTC. It specifies CASSLVGTGESGYTF.

This clone was recorded at least ten times. The same CDR3 arises from other DNA sequences in this sample as well. This chain connects TRBV19 to TRBJ2-6, with D uncertain. The CDR3 extends over 16 amino acids. Germline-derived CDR1 and CDR2 are LNHDA and SQIVND (reference sequence). Trimming stripped 5 bases from V and 2 bases from J, with 13 bases between. CDR3 sequence: CASSSRAVTGANVLTF. The CDR3 bases are TGTGCCAGTAGTTCCCGGGCCGTTACTGGGGCCAACGTCCTGACTTTC.

The chain carries TRBV27 and TRBJ2-1; 7 nucleotides agree with TRBD1. The CDR3 totals 12 residues. In germline, CDR1 is MNHEY, CDR2 SMNVEV (reference sequence). V shed 5 bases and J 9 bases; nucleotides not matched to a gene: 4. CDR3 protein: CASSTGVAEQFF. DNA of the CDR3: TGTGCCAGCAGTACAGGGGTCGCTGAGCAGTTCTTC.

The V call is TRBV7-9, the J call TRBJ1-2, with D uncertain. Trimming took 1 base from V and 5 from J, leaving 11 bases between them. Looked up from germline, CDR1 is SEHNR and CDR2 is FQNEAQ (reference sequence). The CDR3 consists of 14 residues. The CDR3 reads CASSLGDWGYGYTF. CDR3 nucleotides: TGTGCCAGCAGCTTAGGAGACTGGGGATATGGCTACACCTTC.

The chain is built from TRBV6-4 and TRBJ2-1, with D perhaps TRBD2 (5 bases). This CDR3 is 16 amino acids long. Trimming removed 1 base at V and 0 bases at J, with 10 bases between. Germline V gene lookup returns CDR1 MRHNA and CDR2 SNTAGT. CDR3 protein: CASSDYFGSSYNEQFF. The CDR3 nucleotides are TGTGCCAGCAGTGACTATTTTGGGAGCTCCTACAATGAGCAGTTCTTC.

J is TRBJ2-2 and V is TRBV4-2, with TRBD2 matching over 9 bases. The J segment lost 3 bases and the V segment lost 0 bases, leaving 8 bases of the junction unmatched. Per the germline V gene, CDR1 is LGHNA and CDR2 is YNFKEQ. The CDR3 contains 18 residues. In DNA, the CDR3 is TGTGCCAGCAGCCAAGAACCCGCGGGAGGGCGGTACACCGGGGAGCTGTTTTTT. This gives the protein CASSQEPAGGRYTGELFF.

The chain links TRBV29-1 to TRBJ2-5; TRBD2 is a possible D gene (5 bases). This CDR3 comprises 13 residues. Germline V gene data show CDR1 as SQVTM and CDR2 as ANQGSEA. Trimming left V 0 bases short and J 2 bases short, with 7 bases between. The CDR3 reads CSVEDTRQETQYF. As DNA, the CDR3 is TGCAGCGTTGAAGATACTAGACAAGAGACCCAGTACTTC.

The V and J genes are TRBV7-8 and TRBJ2-3; possibly TRBD2 for D (6 bases). V lost 2 bases and J 0 bases, leaving 12 bases between the germline ends. This CDR3 comprises 16 residues. Germline V CDR1 and CDR2: SGHVS, FQNEAQ. The CDR3 region has the DNA TGTGCCAGCAGCTTAAGCTTTCGGGGGAGCACAGATACGCAGTATTTT. This sequence encodes CASSLSFRGSTDTQYF.

The table lists this clone with a count of one. The rearrangement joins TRBV28 to TRBJ1-1; D is unclear. The CDR3 consists of 13 residues. The germline V gene encodes CDR1 MDHEN and CDR2 SYDVKM. Trimming stripped 3 bases from V and 1 base from J, with 6 bases between. CDR3: CASSFVWNTEAFF. CDR3 sequence (DNA): TGTGCCAGCAGTTTTGTGTGGAACACTGAAGCTTTCTTT.

Concerning this clone itself: A single base is all that separates this from a far larger clone, so a read error is likely. The chain joins TRBV7-2 to TRBJ2-4, with no clear D. The V end was cut by 8 bases, the J end by 3 bases, with 11 bases between. This CDR3 is 13 amino acids long. In germline, CDR1 is SGHTA, CDR2 FQGNSA. CDR3: CASRPTDKNIQYF. CDR3 DNA: TGTGCCAGCCGACCCACGGACAAAAACATTCAGTACTTC. Complete variable domain (other parts from reference TRBV7-2 and TRBJ2-4): GAGVSQSPSNKVTEKGKDVELRCDPISGHTALYWYRQSLGQGLEFLIYFQGNSAPDKSGLPSDRFSAERTGGSVSTLTIQRTQQEDSAVYLCASRPTDKNIQYFGAGTRLSVL.

V usage is TRBV7-2 and J usage is TRBJ2-3; TRBD2 matches at 14 bases. CDR3 size: 18 residues. Trimming removed 4 bases from V and 3 bases from J; junction bases left unmatched: 9. The V gene's germline CDR1 is SGHTA and CDR2 FQGNSA. The CDR3 loop is CASSSPPGLAGATDTQYF. As DNA, the CDR3 is TGTGCCAGCAGCTCCCCGCCGGGACTAGCGGGAGCAACAGATACGCAGTATTTT.

This clone is a singleton in its sample. The V call is TRBV7-8, the J call TRBJ2-4, with a weak D call TRBD2 (6 bases). The CDR3 loop spans 15 amino acids. Germline assignment: CDR1 SGHVS and CDR2 FQNEAQ. Deletions cut 4 bases from V and 7 bases from J, with 17 bases between. The DNA of the CDR3 is TGTGCCAGCAGCTCGAGGACCCACGCGGGGAACATTCAGTACTTC. Protein: CASSSRTHAGNIQYF.